These 27 T cell receptor beta chains came from one sample sequenced in a study of T cell responses to AZD1222 COVID-19 vaccine. The protocol was immunoSEQ multiplex PCR, while the TCRdb copy is restricted to in-frame clones and leaves out a portion. Among fewer than 120,000 clones listed, less than 95% were seen once. The input for sequencing was peripheral blood, taken 28 days after the second AZD1222 dose. The receptors were sampled from an adult who received the AZD1222 COVID-19 vaccine.

Remarks on this clone: Other nucleotide sequences in the sample specify the same CDR3. The CDR3 reads CASSGTGWTEAFF. The CDR3 bases are TGTGCCAGTTCCGGGACAGGATGGACTGAAGCTTTCTTT. V gene TRBV19 combines with J gene TRBJ1-1; TRBD1 agrees at 8 bases. Losses at the gene ends were 8 bases for V and 5 bases for J; bases not matched to a gene: 7. CDR1 is LNHDA and CDR2 is SQIVND in the germline V gene (reference sequence). The CDR3 consists of 13 residues.

The V gene is TRBV3-1 (or the pseudogene TRBV3-2), the J gene TRBJ1-4; D remains unclear. The CDR3 sequence is 12 residues long. The germline V gene has CDR1 LGHDT and CDR2 YNNKEL (reference sequence). V lost 3 bases to trimming and J lost 6 bases, with 5 bases between them. CDR3 in amino acids: CASSHSDEKLFF. The CDR3 bases are TGTGCCAGCAGCCATTCCGATGAAAAACTGTTTTTT.

V usage is TRBV4-1 and J usage is TRBJ2-1; 12 bases align to TRBD1. Germline CDR1 reads MGHRA; CDR2 reads YSYEKL. The CDR3 runs 16 residues. The V gene end was trimmed by 1 base and the J gene end by 9 bases; junction bases not matched to a gene: 7. CDR3 sequence (DNA): TGCGCCAGCAGCCAAGGAAGCGGGACAGGGGGCGGTGAGCAGTTCTTC. Its translation is CASSQGSGTGGGEQFF.

This chain uses TRBV7-2 with TRBJ1-2; maybe TRBD1 (5 bases). This CDR3 region has 17 residues. CDR1 is SGHTA and CDR2 is FQGNSA in the germline V gene. V was clipped by 1 base and J by 0 bases, with 15 bases between them. CDR3 loop: CASSLGADMAANYGYTF. In DNA, the CDR3 is TGTGCCAGCAGCTTAGGAGCGGACATGGCGGCTAACTATGGCTACACCTTC.

The CDR3 nucleotides read TGTGCCAGCAGCGTACAGGGTCCAGATACGCAGTATTTT. It specifies CASSVQGPDTQYF. The chain carries TRBV7-9 and TRBJ2-3; tentatively, D is TRBD1 (6 bases). CDR1 and CDR2 (germline): SEHNR, FQNEAQ (reference sequence). Trimming left V 5 bases short and J 4 bases short, with 10 bases between. This CDR3 contains 13 residues.

This clone was seen once. The chain carries TRBV6-1 and TRBJ1-2, with D possibly matching TRBD1 (6 bases). V shed 4 bases and J shed 0 bases, with 15 bases lying between them. The CDR3 spans 16 residues. Per the germline V gene, CDR1 is MNHNS and CDR2 is SASEGT. The DNA for the CDR3 is TGTGCCAGCAGTGCCACAGGGTTGGTCACTAACTATGGCTACACCTTC. It codes for CASSATGLVTNYGYTF.

The V gene is TRBV6-4, the J gene TRBJ2-1, with D perhaps matching TRBD2 (6 bases). The germline CDR1 and CDR2 sequences are MRHNA and SNTAGT. The V gene lost 3 bases and the J gene lost 4 bases, with 13 bases spanning the gap. The CDR3 has 15 residues. DNA of the CDR3: TGTGCCAGCAGTGAAGGAGGGACTGGATACAATGAGCAGTTCTTC. Protein product: CASSEGGTGYNEQFF.

The count of this clone is one. This chain links TRBV4-1 with TRBJ2-7; D not certain. Deletions cut 4 bases from V and 10 bases from J, with 20 bases between. The germline V gene has CDR1 MGHRA and CDR2 YSYEKL. The CDR3 is made up of 14 amino acids. In DNA form, the CDR3 reads TGCGCCAGCAGCCCCTACACGCTACCACGAGAACAGTACTTC. Protein product: CASSPYTLPREQYF.

This rearrangement joins TRBV27 to TRBJ2-7; D tentatively reads TRBD1 or TRBD2 (5 bases each). The CDR3 has 14 amino acids. Germline V CDR1 and CDR2: MNHEY, SMNVEV (reference sequence). The germline V and J ends were trimmed by 11 bases and 3 bases, with 20 bases remaining between them. DNA of the CDR3: TGTGCCGCGCGTTCGGTAACAGGAGGCTACGAGCAGTACTTC. Encoded protein: CAARSVTGGYEQYF.

V gene TRBV7-7 combines with J gene TRBJ1-1; D ambiguous. The CDR3 length is 15 residues. Trimming shortened V by 5 bases and J by 0 bases, and 13 bases separated the two germline ends. Germline V gives CDR1 SSHAT, CDR2 FNYEAQ (reference sequence). For the CDR3, the DNA is TGTGCCAGCAGCCCGCTAGCGACTCTGAACACTGAAGCTTTCTTT. Its translation: CASSPLATLNTEAFF.

The chain is built from TRBV7-9 and TRBJ1-6, with 8 bases identical to TRBD1. This CDR3 contains 15 residues. The junction had 5 bases not matched to a gene; V was cut back by 1 base and J by 9 bases. Germline lookup yields CDR1 SEHNR and CDR2 FQNEAQ (reference sequence). CDR3 coding DNA: TGTGCCAGCAGCTTAGTAGGCAGGGGGCTTTCACCCCTCCACTTT. Translating gives CASSLVGRGLSPLHF.

V is TRBV12-3 or TRBV12-4 and J is TRBJ1-1, with no clear D. V was trimmed by 3 bases and J by 6 bases, leaving 11 bases between them. The CDR3 loop spans 13 amino acids. The CDR3 region is CASSFPISSEAFF. As DNA, the CDR3 is TGTGCCAGCAGTTTTCCCATTAGCTCTGAAGCTTTCTTT.

This sequence joins TRBV6-5 and TRBJ1-5; maybe TRBD1 (6 bases). The germline V and J ends were trimmed by 6 bases and 3 bases, with 12 bases remaining between them. CDR3 length: 14 amino acids. Germline loops: CDR1 MNHEY, CDR2 SVGAGI. CDR3 protein: CASSQGQINQPQHF. DNA of the CDR3: TGTGCCAGCAGCCAAGGACAGATCAATCAGCCCCAGCATTTT.

This clone was observed a few times. V usage is TRBV11-3 and J usage is TRBJ2-2, with a possible D match to TRBD1 (5 bases). From germline, CDR1 is SGHNT and CDR2 YENEEA. CDR3 length: 16 residues. V lost 4 bases and J 1 base, leaving 13 bases between the germline ends. The CDR3 DNA sequence: TGTGCCAGCAGCTCCCCCCAGGGCCGGAACACCGGGGAGCTGTTTTTT. Translating gives CASSSPQGRNTGELFF.

J is TRBJ1-3 and V is TRBV5-1, with D maybe TRBD1 (6 bases). CDR3 length: 15 residues. Germline assignment: CDR1 SGHRS and CDR2 YFSETQ. Trimming removed 4 bases at V and 0 bases at J, with 11 bases between. The CDR3 is CASSADRSSGNTIYF. The CDR3 region has the DNA TGCGCCAGCAGCGCTGACAGGAGCTCTGGAAACACCATATATTTT. Supplemented by reference TRBV5-1 and TRBJ1-3, the full variable domain reads KAGVTQTPRYLIKTRGQQVTLSCSPISGHRSVSWYQQTPGQGLQFLFEYFSETQRNKGNFPGRFSGRQFSNSRSEMNVSTLELGDSALYLCASSADRSSGNTIYFGEGSWLTVV.

The chain combines TRBV11-3 with TRBJ2-2; D is ambiguous. Germline assignment: CDR1 SGHNT and CDR2 YENEEA. The ends were cut back, 4 bases at V and 4 bases at J, with 10 bases in the middle. This CDR3 spans 14 amino acids. Here the CDR3 DNA reads TGTGCCAGCAGCTCCTCCACGGGCACCGGGGAGCTGTTTTTT. Translated, it gives CASSSSTGTGELFF.

The chain employs TRBV6-5 and TRBJ2-3; 11 bases agree with TRBD2. Looked up from germline, CDR1 is MNHEY and CDR2 is SVGAGI. The CDR3 loop spans 14 amino acids. The junction had 8 bases not matched to a gene; V was cut back by 11 bases and J by 4 bases. The CDR3 nucleotides read TGTGCCGTACAGACTAGCGGGATCCCAGATACGCAGTATTTT. Translated: CAVQTSGIPDTQYF.

The chain has TRBV5-1 and TRBJ2-7; no clear D gene. CDR3 length: 12 residues. Germline V gene data show CDR1 as SGHRS and CDR2 as YFSETQ. V was trimmed by 4 bases and J by 6 bases, leaving 11 bases between them. The CDR3 loop reads CASSPAASEQYF. The CDR3 DNA is TGCGCCAGCAGCCCGGCCGCGTCCGAGCAGTACTTC.

The chain recombines TRBV5-4 with TRBJ1-4; 10 nucleotides match TRBD1. Germline V gene data show CDR1 as SGHNT and CDR2 as YYREEE (reference sequence). The CDR3 consists of 14 residues. J lost 8 bases, V lost 4 bases, and 5 bases had no gene match. CDR3 DNA: TGTGCCAGCAGCCCGGGACAGGGGCGGGAAAAACTGTTTTTT. Protein: CASSPGQGREKLFF.

The rearrangement links TRBV7-9 to TRBJ2-7; D may be TRBD1 (5 bases). Per the germline V gene, CDR1 is SEHNR and CDR2 is FQNEAQ (reference sequence). There are 18 residues in the CDR3. V dropped 0 bases and J dropped 5 bases, with 23 bases sitting between them. The CDR3 nucleotides read TGTGCCAGCAGCTTAGCTCGGCGGTCAGGGTGGGTGTCGGACGAGCAGTACTTC. It is translated as CASSLARRSGWVSDEQYF.

This clone was detected once. The chain recombines TRBV2 with TRBJ1-5; D is unresolved. Trimming removed 3 bases from V and 3 bases from J, with 9 bases in between. The CDR3 extends over 14 amino acids. Per germline, CDR1 SNHLY and CDR2 FYNNEI. The CDR3 bases are TGTGCCAGCAGTGACAGGATCACCAATCAGCCCCAGCATTTT. Translated, it gives CASSDRITNQPQHF. Filled out from reference TRBV2 and TRBJ1-5, the complete variable domain reads EPEVTQTPSHQVTQMGQEVILRCVPISNHLYFYWYRQILGQKVEFLVSFYNNEISEKSEIFDDQFSVERPDGSNFTLKIRSTKLEDSAMYFCASSDRITNQPQHFGDGTRLSIL.

This clone was observed once. Here the CDR3 reads CASSHRTSGGSTDTQYF. The CDR3 DNA is TGTGCCAGCAGCCACCGGACTAGCGGGGGTAGCACAGATACGCAGTATTTT. The chain couples TRBV11-3 to TRBJ2-3; 13 positions match TRBD2. V shed 5 bases, J shed 0 bases, and the junction held 5 bases outside the gene matches. The CDR3 length is 17 residues. Germline V gives CDR1 SGHNT, CDR2 YENEEA.

The J gene is TRBJ1-1, the V gene TRBV19; possibly TRBD1 for D (6 bases). Germline V gene lookup returns CDR1 LNHDA and CDR2 SQIVND (reference sequence). The CDR3 is 15 residues long. The V end lost 3 bases, the J end lost 4 bases, and 15 bases lay between the germline ends. The CDR3 DNA sequence: TGTGCCAGTAGTATGATGGGGGCCGGGGGCACTGAAGCTTTCTTT. This codes for CASSMMGAGGTEAFF.

This chain joins TRBV6-4 and TRBJ1-4, with 7 bases fitting TRBD1. This CDR3 is built from 13 residues. In germline, CDR1 is MRHNA, CDR2 SNTAGT. V lost 4 bases to trimming and J lost 11 bases; unmatched junction nucleotides: 7. CDR3 residues: CASSAFQGGKLFF. CDR3 bases: TGTGCCAGCAGTGCGTTTCAGGGGGGGAAACTGTTTTTT.

This chain uses TRBV5-6 with TRBJ1-2; 8 bases agree with TRBD1. V lost 3 bases to trimming and J lost 4 bases; unmatched junction nucleotides: 11. The length of the CDR3 is 16 residues. Germline loops: CDR1 SGHDT, CDR2 YYEEEE. The CDR3 region is CASSSWDRTWVYGYTF. As DNA, the CDR3 is TGTGCCAGCAGCTCGTGGGACAGGACCTGGGTCTATGGCTACACCTTC.

V is TRBV3-1 (or the pseudogene TRBV3-2) and J is TRBJ1-1, with a tentative D call TRBD1 (5 bases). Deletions cut 4 bases from V and 0 bases from J, with 9 bases between. CDR3 length: 14 residues. Germline CDR1 LGHDT, CDR2 YNNKEL (reference sequence). The CDR3 DNA reads TGTGCCAGCAGCCGGGTGGGGGTGAACACTGAAGCTTTCTTT. Protein product: CASSRVGVNTEAFF.

J is TRBJ1-6 and V is TRBV12-3 or TRBV12-4; tentative D call: TRBD1 (5 bases). Trimming took off 6 bases at V and 5 bases at J, with 8 bases between the two ends. This CDR3 spans 13 amino acids. DNA for the CDR3: TGTGCCAGCAGGGGGGACCATAATTCACCCCTCCACTTT. Protein: CASRGDHNSPLHF.